The rows below give T cell receptor beta chains drawn from one sample of a study of tumor-infiltrating lymphocytes in localized non-small cell lung cancer. Method: immunoSEQ multiplex PCR; TCRdb's copy keeps in-frame clones and lacks some. The data hold 9,500 to 12,000 clones, with approximately 60% observed a single time. The sample was uninvolved lung tissue not adjacent to the tumor. These receptors were taken from a human donor with non-small cell lung cancer. Both conserved end residues are part of each CDR3. D genes are given only for firm matches. Expanded clones get a size class; other rows say once, few or many, or leave the size out.

v_call,clone_size,j_call,d_call,cdr3_aa,cdr3_nt
TRBV9,-,TRBJ1-2,-,CASSVDSGSTGYGYTF,TGTGCCAGCAGCGTGGATTCGGGATCAACGGGCTATGGCTACACCTTC
TRBV2,few,TRBJ2-3,-,CASRGVDTQYF,TGTGCCAGCAGGGGTGTTGATACGCAGTATTTT
TRBV5-6,-,TRBJ2-2,-,CASSLSGGVTGELFF,TGTGCCAGCAGCTTGTCGGGGGGCGTCACCGGGGAGCTGTTTTTT
TRBV7-7,-,TRBJ2-1,TRBD2,CASSFVAGAYNEQFF,TGTGCTAGCAGCTTCGTAGCGGGGGCCTACAATGAGCAGTTCTTC
TRBV27,few,TRBJ2-5,TRBD1,CASSSDRGTETQYF,TGTGCCAGCAGTTCGGACAGGGGGACAGAGACCCAGTACTTC
TRBV6-1,-,TRBJ1-3,-,CASGASSGNTIYF,TGTGCCAGCGGGGCCTCCTCTGGAAACACCATATATTTT
TRBV5-4,-,TRBJ2-7,-,CASSLGGRRPSLEQYF,TGTGCCAGCAGCTTGGGCGGCCGACGTCCGAGTCTCGAGCAGTACTTC
TRBV5-1,few,TRBJ1-6,-,CASSLSSVKSSYNSPLHF,TGCGCCAGCAGCTTGAGCTCAGTTAAGAGCTCCTATAATTCACCCCTCCACTTT
TRBV5-1,-,TRBJ2-7,-,CASSLGYEQYF,TGCGCCAGCAGCTTGGGGTACGAGCAGTACTTC
TRBV7-8,-,TRBJ2-5,TRBD1,CASSLFRGQETQYF,TGTGCCAGCAGCTTATTCAGGGGGCAAGAGACCCAGTACTTC
TRBV4-3,few,TRBJ1-4,-,CASSQHFGEKLFF,TGCGCCAGCAGCCAGCACTTCGGTGAAAAACTGTTTTTT
TRBV6-1,-,TRBJ1-1,TRBD1,CASSDRGMNTEAFF,TGTGCCAGCAGTGACAGGGGGATGAACACTGAAGCTTTCTTT
TRBV21-1,-,TRBJ2-3,-,CASSKEGWAYTDTQYF,TGTGCCAGCAGCAAAGAAGGGTGGGCCTACACAGATACGCAGTATTTT
TRBV5-4,-,TRBJ2-2,-,CASSTYSTTGELFF,TGTGCCAGCAGTACCTACTCGACCACCGGGGAGCTGTTTTTT
TRBV9,-,TRBJ1-1,TRBD1,CASSSADRGNTEAFF,TGTGCCAGCAGCTCAGCGGACAGGGGGAACACTGAAGCTTTCTTT
TRBV27,-,TRBJ2-2,-,CASSLSIQLANTGELFF,TGTGCCAGCAGTTTATCGATTCAGCTCGCGAACACCGGGGAGCTGTTTTTT
TRBV21-1,-,TRBJ1-4,-,CASSKALRTGADEKLFF,TGTGCCAGCAGCAAAGCGCTGCGGACAGGGGCCGATGAAAAACTGTTTTTT
TRBV2,-,TRBJ1-2,-,CASSERQSNYGYTF,TGTGCCAGCAGTGAAAGGCAGAGTAACTATGGCTACACCTTC
TRBV5-6,-,TRBJ1-5,-,CASSFADQPQHF,TGTGCCAGCAGCTTTGCCGATCAGCCCCAGCATTTT
TRBV5-1,once,TRBJ2-5,-,CASSPPLLETQYF,TGCGCCAGCAGCCCGCCCCTTCTAGAGACCCAGTACTTC
TRBV7-8,-,TRBJ1-1,TRBD1,CASSDRGKAEAFF,TGTGCCAGCAGCGACAGGGGGAAGGCTGAAGCTTTCTTT
TRBV28,-,TRBJ1-3,-,CASNRITGNTIYF,TGTGCCAGCAACAGGATTACTGGAAACACCATATATTTT
TRBV5-1,few,TRBJ1-1,-,CASSPGGRAGTEAFF,TGCGCCAGCAGCCCTGGCGGCAGGGCCGGCACTGAAGCTTTCTTT
TRBV5-4,few,TRBJ2-6,TRBD1,CASSRTGGGFSGANVLTF,TGTGCCAGCAGCCGGACAGGGGGCGGCTTCTCTGGGGCCAACGTCCTGACTTTC
TRBV7-3,-,TRBJ1-5,-,CASSLKGSNQPQHF,TGTGCCAGCAGCTTAAAAGGTAGCAATCAGCCCCAGCATTTT
TRBV28,few,TRBJ1-3,-,CASREGPAANTIYF,TGTGCCAGCCGGGAGGGGCCGGCGGCTAACACCATATATTTT
TRBV7-6,-,TRBJ1-4,-,CASSLDRNEKLFF,TGTGCCAGCAGCTTAGACAGAAATGAAAAACTGTTTTTT
TRBV2,-,TRBJ2-2,-,CASSASLLDTGELFF,TGTGCCAGCAGTGCTAGCCTCCTGGACACCGGGGAGCTGTTTTTT
TRBV15,few,TRBJ1-5,-,CATSRGGNQPQHF,TGTGCCACCAGCAGAGGGGGAAATCAGCCCCAGCATTTT
TRBV5-1,-,TRBJ1-2,-,CASSLDGGYTF,TGCGCCAGCAGCTTGGATGGTGGCTACACCTTC
TRBV29-1,-,TRBJ1-2,-,CSAETGTRFGYTF,TGCAGCGCCGAAACCGGGACCCGCTTCGGCTACACCTTC
TRBV5-6,-,TRBJ2-1,-,CASNKLGTETYREQFF,TGTGCCAGCAACAAATTGGGGACGGAGACCTATCGGGAGCAGTTCTTC
TRBV7-2,-,TRBJ1-5,-,CASSPEGGQPQHF,TGTGCCAGCAGCCCGGAAGGGGGTCAGCCCCAGCATTTT
TRBV28,-,TRBJ2-7,-,CASTGVTGRGQYF,TGTGCCAGCACGGGGGTGACAGGGCGTGGGCAGTACTTC
TRBV2,-,TRBJ1-5,-,CASSSHLDLVSNQPQHF,TGTGCCAGCAGTAGCCACCTCGACCTCGTGAGCAATCAGCCCCAGCATTTT
TRBV19,-,TRBJ2-1,TRBD2,CASSSRTSLSYNEQFF,TGTGCCAGTAGTTCACGGACTAGCCTATCCTACAATGAGCAGTTCTTC
TRBV9,-,TRBJ2-1,TRBD2,CASGRTSGDNEQFF,TGTGCCAGCGGGCGGACTAGCGGGGACAATGAGCAGTTCTTC
TRBV7-2,-,TRBJ2-7,TRBD1,CASSLGGQGLEQYF,TGTGCCAGCAGCTTAGGAGGACAGGGGCTCGAGCAGTACTTC
TRBV4-1,-,TRBJ2-2,-,CASGSGNTGELFF,TGCGCCAGCGGCTCCGGGAACACCGGGGAGCTGTTTTTT
TRBV7-2,once,TRBJ1-4,-,CASSLNPGSEKLFF,TGTGCCAGCAGCCTAAACCCAGGGAGTGAAAAACTGTTTTTT
TRBV27,-,TRBJ1-4,-,CASSLGGIGNEKLFF,TGTGCCAGCAGTTTAGGGGGAATCGGTAATGAAAAACTGTTTTTT
TRBV6-5,-,TRBJ1-4,-,CASSWGGTEKLFF,TGTGCCAGCAGTTGGGGAGGGACCGAAAAACTGTTTTTT
TRBV11-2,-,TRBJ2-7,TRBD2,CASSLTSDEQYF,TGTGCCAGCAGCTTAACTAGCGACGAGCAGTACTTC
TRBV9,-,TRBJ2-2,TRBD1,CASSRATGGAGELFF,TGTGCCAGCAGCCGAGCCACAGGGGGCGCCGGGGAGCTGTTTTTT
TRBV25-1,-,TRBJ2-4,-,CAKGKGSKNIQYF,TGTGCCAAGGGAAAGGGGTCCAAAAACATTCAGTACTTC
TRBV6-6,-,TRBJ1-3,-,CASSYSSAGRGGTIYF,TGTGCCAGCAGTTACTCTTCCGCAGGCAGGGGCGGCACCATATATTTT
TRBV29-1,few,TRBJ2-4,TRBD2,CSVEDRGTSGGRGAKNIQYF,TGCAGCGTTGAAGATCGAGGGACTAGCGGGGGCCGGGGAGCCAAAAACATTCAGTACTTC
TRBV4-3,-,TRBJ2-7,TRBD2,CASSALGAGDYEQYF,TGCGCCAGCAGCGCCTTAGGAGCGGGGGACTACGAGCAGTACTTC
TRBV28,few,TRBJ1-5,-,CASKEPYSNQPQHF,TGTGCCAGCAAGGAGCCTTATAGCAATCAGCCCCAGCATTTT
TRBV5-1,-,TRBJ1-4,TRBD1,CASSPTDRGGEKLFF,TGCGCCAGCAGCCCCACGGACAGGGGAGGTGAAAAACTGTTTTTT
TRBV5-6,-,TRBJ2-6,-,CASSLIGNSGANVLTF,TGTGCCAGCAGCTTAATTGGCAACTCTGGGGCCAACGTCCTGACTTTC
TRBV6-5,few,TRBJ2-2,-,CASSYQGNTGELFF,TGTGCCAGCAGTTATCAGGGAAACACCGGGGAGCTGTTTTTT
TRBV6-5,-,TRBJ1-2,-,CASSLDRNYGYTF,TGTGCCAGCAGCCTGGACAGAAACTATGGCTACACCTTC
TRBV4-1,medium-sized,TRBJ2-5,TRBD2,CASSQRPWRGGQETQYF,TGCGCCAGCAGCCAACGCCCCTGGCGGGGGGGCCAAGAGACCCAGTACTTC
TRBV11-2,large,TRBJ2-3,TRBD2,CASGVLAGPTDTQYF,TGTGCCAGCGGTGTACTAGCGGGGCCCACAGATACGCAGTATTTT
TRBV5-6,-,TRBJ2-5,-,CASQNDYQETQYF,TGTGCCAGCCAAAATGATTACCAAGAGACCCAGTACTTC